This entry concerns a single T cell receptor (beta chain). Its antigen is still unknown. Data came from immunoSEQ multiplex PCR; TCRdb stores just in-frame clones and leaves some out. The repertoire holds under 700,000 clones, around 96% seen once, with around 0.11% in the top ten. This sample is drawn from a study of shared clonotypes between healthy human individuals. Germline V gene data show CDR1 as GTSNPN and CDR2 as SVGIG (reference sequence). CDR3 length: 13 amino acids. Naive CD8 cells, CD45RO-negative and positively selected for CCR7, excluded terminally differentiated effector memory CD45RA+ cells. The study's findings and limits: Relative to memory subsets, naive subsets generally showed larger estimated richness. Among donors, the sharing of clonotypes was expected to be influenced by sequencing depth.

The receptor's source is a young woman in good health. The gene calls are TRBV30 and TRBJ2-7; tentative D call: TRBD2 (6 bases). Sequenced: naive CD8+ T cells sorted from blood. CDR3 region: CSLQEGRSYEQYF. CDR3 coding DNA: TGTTCCCTCCAGGAGGGGCGCTCCTACGAGCAGTACTTC.